One and the same sample provided the 2 T cell receptor beta chains below, sequenced in a study of T cells after yellow fever vaccination. TCRdb re-called the 5' RACE reads through MiXCR, storing one row per CDR3 protein. The data contain approximately 330,000 distinct CDR3 sequences, approximately 13% of them singletons. Sequenced here: CD4+ T cells sorted from PBMCs, sampled 15 days after the yellow fever booster vaccination. These receptors all come from a young man who received the YFV17D yellow fever vaccine.

The sample holds a few counts of this clonotype. The CDR3 nucleotides are TGTGCCAGCAGTTCCTACAGGGTAGCCTACGAGCAGTACGTC. It translates to CASSSYRVAYEQYV. The chain uses TRBV28 and TRBJ2-7, with a weak D call TRBD1 (6 bases). Trimming shortened V by 4 bases and J by 2 bases, and 12 bases separated the two germline ends. The CDR3 sequence is 14 residues long. Germline CDR1 and CDR2: MDHEN and SYDVKM.

The genes are TRBV5-1 and TRBJ1-2, with TRBD1 matching over 9 bases. CDR1 is SGHRS and CDR2 is YFSETQ in the germline V gene. After removal of 2 bases from V and 8 bases from J, the junction contained 4 bases not matched to a gene. The CDR3 is 13 residues long. CDR3 DNA: TGCGCCAGCAGCTTACAGGGGGCTGAAGGCTACACCTTC. Amino acid sequence: CASSLQGAEGYTF.